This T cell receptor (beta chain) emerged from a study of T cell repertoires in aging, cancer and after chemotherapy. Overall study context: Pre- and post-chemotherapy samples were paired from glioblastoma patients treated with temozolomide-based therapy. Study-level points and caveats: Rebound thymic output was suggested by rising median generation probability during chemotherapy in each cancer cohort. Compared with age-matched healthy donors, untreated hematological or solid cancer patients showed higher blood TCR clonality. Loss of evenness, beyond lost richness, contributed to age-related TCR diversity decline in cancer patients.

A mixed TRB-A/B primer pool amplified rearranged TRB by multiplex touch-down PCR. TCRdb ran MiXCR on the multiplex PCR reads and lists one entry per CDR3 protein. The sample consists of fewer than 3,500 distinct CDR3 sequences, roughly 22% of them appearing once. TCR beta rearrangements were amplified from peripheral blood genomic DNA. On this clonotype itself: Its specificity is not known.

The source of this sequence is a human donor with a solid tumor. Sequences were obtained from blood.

The CDR3 DNA sequence: TGCGCCAGCCGGCGATCGGGACTAGCGGGAGACGAGCAGTACTTC. It encodes CASRRSGLAGDEQYF. This chain joins TRBV10-1 and TRBJ2-7; 14 bases fit TRBD2. With 8 bases clipped from V and 5 bases from J, the junction kept 8 bases outside the gene matches. The CDR3 runs to 15 residues. CDR1 and CDR2 (germline): WNHNN, SYGVQD (reference sequence).